These T cell receptor beta chains were read from a single sample in a study of shared clonotypes between healthy human individuals. Generated by immunoSEQ multiplex PCR, the TCRdb table keeps only in-frame clones and is missing some. Of about 2.5 million clones listed, 85% to 95% are singletons. Sequenced sample: naive CD4+ T cells from PBMCs. These receptors were taken from a man aged 18 to 30 in good health. Some clones in this sample may be carry-over from other donors' samples. Each CDR3 is given with its conserved first and last residue. The D gene is left open where the match is weak. The size field is filled for only some rows; it gives once, few, many or a size class.

>TRBD2|-|TRBV11-1|TRBJ2-1
TGTGCCAGCAGCCCACCTAGCGGGGGTAACAATGAGCAGTTCTTC
CASSPPSGGNNEQFF
>TRBD1|-|TRBV4-1|TRBJ2-7
TGCGCCAGCACCACCGGGACAGGGCCGTACGAGCAGTACTTC
CASTTGTGPYEQYF
>-|-|TRBV28|TRBJ1-1
TGTGCCAGCCTAACAGTGGAGCGTCGGACTGAAGCTTTCTTT
CASLTVERRTEAFF
>TRBD1|-|TRBV19|TRBJ2-7
TGTGCCACCGGACAGGGCCGAGAGCAGTACTTC
CATGQGREQYF
>TRBD2|-|TRBV11-1|TRBJ2-7
TGTGCCAGCAGCTGGACTAGCGGGAGTAACGAGCAGTACTTC
CASSWTSGSNEQYF
>-|-|TRBV6-5|TRBJ1-2
TGTGCCAGCAGAGAAGCAGGGAGAGACTATGGCTACACCTTC
CASREAGRDYGYTF
>TRBD1|-|TRBV5-4|TRBJ1-1
TGTGCCAGCAGCTTGGGGGGACAGGGGTACACTGAAGCTTTCTTT
CASSLGGQGYTEAFF
>-|-|TRBV5-1|TRBJ2-3
TGCGCCAGCAGCTTGGGGAGACGCACAGATACGCAGTATTTT
CASSLGRRTDTQYF
>-|-|TRBV4-1|TRBJ1-1
TGCGCCAGCAGCCAAGATTGGTCGTCTGAAGCTTTCTTT
CASSQDWSSEAFF
>-|-|TRBV7-9|TRBJ2-2
TGTGCCAGCAGCTTAGAGGTGAACACCGGGGAGCTGTTTTTT
CASSLEVNTGELFF
>TRBD1|-|TRBV14|TRBJ1-4
TGTGCCAGCAGCCAACCGACAGGGACTGAAAAACTGTTTTTT
CASSQPTGTEKLFF
>-|-|TRBV11-2|TRBJ2-7
TGTGCCAGCAGCTTGCGGAGCGAGCAGTACTTC
CASSLRSEQYF
>TRBD1|-|TRBV2|TRBJ1-6
TGTGCCAGCAGTGAAGACAGACAGGGATCTCAATCACCCCTCCACTTT
CASSEDRQGSQSPLHF
>-|-|TRBV6-4|TRBJ1-3
TGTGCCAGCAGTGATGCACGCGACCGATTCTCTGGAAACACCATATATTTT
CASSDARDRFSGNTIYF
>-|-|TRBV19|TRBJ1-2
TGTGCCAGTAGTATGGCCAGTAACTATGGCTACACCTTC
CASSMASNYGYTF
>-|few|TRBV5-1|TRBJ2-2
TGCGCCAGCAGCTTGGTGGGGAGCACCGGGGAGCTGTTTTTT
CASSLVGSTGELFF
>-|-|TRBV29-1|TRBJ2-7
TGCAGCGTTGAAGCCTTGGGCACCGAGCAGTACTTC
CSVEALGTEQYF
>-|-|TRBV19|TRBJ2-3
TGTGCCAGTAGTCGGCAATTGGGTGGTTCGACGGGCCCAGTAAGTACGCAGTATTTT
CASSRQLGGSTGPVSTQYF
>-|-|TRBV5-6|TRBJ2-5
TGTGCCAGCAGCTCTAAAGGGCCCGGTGGGGAGACCCAGTACTTC
CASSSKGPGGETQYF
>-|once|TRBV19|TRBJ1-1
TGTGCCAGTAGTATTTTACAGGGAGGGGACACTGAAGCTTTCTTT
CASSILQGGDTEAFF
>TRBD2|-|TRBV6-6|TRBJ2-1
TGTGCCAGCAGAACCGGGACGGGAGGGCCTTATCCGTTCCTCTTC
CASRTGTGGPYPFLF
>-|-|TRBV6-1|TRBJ2-2
TGTGCCAGCATTTACATGGGGCCCGGGGAGCTGTTTTTT
CASIYMGPGELFF
>-|-|TRBV5-1|TRBJ2-2
TGCGCCAGCAGCTTGGATGTCACCGGACCGGCCACCGGGGAGCTGTTTTTT
CASSLDVTGPATGELFF
>TRBD2|once|TRBV30|TRBJ2-1
TGTGCCTGGAGCGACGGACTAGTCTACAATGAGCAGTTCTTC
CAWSDGLVYNEQFF
>-|-|TRBV18|TRBJ2-5
TGTGCCAGCTCACCACGGCAGGGGTACCAAGAGACCCAGTACTTC
CASSPRQGYQETQYF
>-|-|TRBV28|TRBJ1-1
TGTGCCAGCAGTTTCTCTGGCAGGAACACTGAAGCTTTCTTT
CASSFSGRNTEAFF
>TRBD1|-|TRBV5-5|TRBJ1-2
TGTGCCAGCAGACCCGGGACAGGGGAGCACTATGGCTACACCTTC
CASRPGTGEHYGYTF
>-|once|TRBV2|TRBJ1-2
TGTGCCAGCAGTGAGACCAAGGACCGCCCCGCCTATGGCTACACCTTC
CASSETKDRPAYGYTF
>-|-|TRBV11-3|TRBJ2-7
TGTGCCAGCAGCTTAGGTGGGGACTACGAGCAGTACTTC
CASSLGGDYEQYF
>-|-|TRBV5-1|TRBJ2-5
TGCGCCAGCAGCTTGCCGGGAGAGGAGACCCAGTACTTC
CASSLPGEETQYF
>-|few|TRBV10-3|TRBJ2-7
TGTGCCATCAGTGGCTCAACCTACGAGCAGTACTTC
CAISGSTYEQYF
>-|once|TRBV11-3|TRBJ2-2
TGTGCCAGCAGCCCTTGGGCGTTGGACGGGCAGTACACCGGGGAGCTGTTTTTT
CASSPWALDGQYTGELFF
>-|-|TRBV7-9|TRBJ1-4
TGTGCCAGCAGCTTAGCGACAGGAAGTAATGAAAAACTGTTTTTT
CASSLATGSNEKLFF
>-|-|TRBV5-4|TRBJ1-2
TGTGCCAGCAGCACGGGGGCGGGGTATAACTATGGCTACACCTTC
CASSTGAGYNYGYTF
>TRBD2|-|TRBV10-3|TRBJ2-3
TGTGCCATCAGTGAGAGGCTAGCGGGAGGTGCAGATACGCAGTATTTT
CAISERLAGGADTQYF
>TRBD1|-|TRBV2|TRBJ1-1
TGTGCCAGCACCCGGGACAGCCCCATGAACACTGAAGCTTTCTTT
CASTRDSPMNTEAFF
>-|-|TRBV30|TRBJ2-7
TGTGCCTGGACTATGAGGGCACCACCCTACGAGCAGTACTTC
CAWTMRAPPYEQYF
>TRBD1|-|TRBV5-1|TRBJ2-7
TGCGCCAGCAGCTTGGGCCCCGGGACAGGGGGTTACGAGCAGTACTTC
CASSLGPGTGGYEQYF
>-|-|TRBV7-2|TRBJ1-1
TGTGCCAGCAGCCTCCTTCTCCTAGGACGGCTGGGGGACACTGAAGCTTTCTTT
CASSLLLLGRLGDTEAFF
>TRBD2|-|TRBV28|TRBJ2-7
TGTGCCAGCAGTACAGCGGGAGTGGTCCTCTCCTACGAGCAGTACTTC
CASSTAGVVLSYEQYF
>TRBD1|-|TRBV27|TRBJ2-1
TGTGCCAGCAGCAAGCATTGGACAGGGGAGCATGAGCAGTTCTTC
CASSKHWTGEHEQFF
>TRBD1|-|TRBV5-1|TRBJ1-1
TGCGCCAGCAGCTTGGGGGACAGGGGGACTGAAGCTTTCTTT
CASSLGDRGTEAFF
>TRBD2|-|TRBV9|TRBJ2-5
TGTGCCAGCAGCGTAGGTATAGGGTTCGGGCTAGCGGGAGAAGAGACCCAGTACTTC
CASSVGIGFGLAGEETQYF
>-|-|TRBV6-1|TRBJ1-1
TGTGCCAGCAGTGATGCGGCAACGAACACTGAAGCTTTCTTT
CASSDAATNTEAFF
>-|-|TRBV7-9|TRBJ2-3
TGTGCCAGCAGCTTAGTCTCTGGGAGGGATACGCAGTATTTT
CASSLVSGRDTQYF
>-|-|TRBV9|TRBJ1-1
TGTGCCAGCAGCGTAGTCACGGTGAACACTGAAGCTTTCTTT
CASSVVTVNTEAFF
>-|-|TRBV4-1|TRBJ1-1
TGCGCCAGCAGGCAGCTGCTAGCGAACACTGAAGCTTTCTTT
CASRQLLANTEAFF
>-|-|TRBV28|TRBJ1-5
TGTGCCAGCAGTTTTCAATCTGGAACGGGCAATCAGCCCCAGCATTTT
CASSFQSGTGNQPQHF
>TRBD1|-|TRBV27|TRBJ1-2
TGTGCCAGCAGTCAGGGACAGGGGTTTAACTATGGCTACACCTTC
CASSQGQGFNYGYTF
>-|-|TRBV7-9|TRBJ2-5
TGTGCCAGCAGCCTAGGACCCAGAAAAGAGACCCAGTACTTC
CASSLGPRKETQYF
>-|-|TRBV5-1|TRBJ2-1
TGCGCCAGCAGCTTGGAGGGAACTTACAATGAGCAGTTCTTC
CASSLEGTYNEQFF
>TRBD1|-|TRBV9|TRBJ2-1
TGTGCCAGCAGCGCCGGGACAGGGAGCTACAATGAGCAGTTCTTC
CASSAGTGSYNEQFF
>TRBD1|-|TRBV19|TRBJ1-3
TGTGCCAGTAGTCCCCGTCCCGGGACAGGTGGTGGAAACACCATATATTTT
CASSPRPGTGGGNTIYF
>-|-|TRBV28|TRBJ2-7
TGTGCCAGCAGTTCGGCTCTCGAGCAGTACTTC
CASSSALEQYF
>-|-|TRBV2|TRBJ1-4
TGTGCCAGCAGCGGGGAGACTAATGAAAAACTGTTTTTT
CASSGETNEKLFF
>TRBD2|-|TRBV5-1|TRBJ2-1
TGCGCCAGCAGCAGGGGACTAGCGGGAGGGCCGGACAATGAGCAGTTCTTC
CASSRGLAGGPDNEQFF
>-|-|TRBV19|TRBJ2-1
TGTGCCAGTAGTATAGATTTTGGGGGGGCGCTTGCCTACAATGAGCAGTTCTTC
CASSIDFGGALAYNEQFF